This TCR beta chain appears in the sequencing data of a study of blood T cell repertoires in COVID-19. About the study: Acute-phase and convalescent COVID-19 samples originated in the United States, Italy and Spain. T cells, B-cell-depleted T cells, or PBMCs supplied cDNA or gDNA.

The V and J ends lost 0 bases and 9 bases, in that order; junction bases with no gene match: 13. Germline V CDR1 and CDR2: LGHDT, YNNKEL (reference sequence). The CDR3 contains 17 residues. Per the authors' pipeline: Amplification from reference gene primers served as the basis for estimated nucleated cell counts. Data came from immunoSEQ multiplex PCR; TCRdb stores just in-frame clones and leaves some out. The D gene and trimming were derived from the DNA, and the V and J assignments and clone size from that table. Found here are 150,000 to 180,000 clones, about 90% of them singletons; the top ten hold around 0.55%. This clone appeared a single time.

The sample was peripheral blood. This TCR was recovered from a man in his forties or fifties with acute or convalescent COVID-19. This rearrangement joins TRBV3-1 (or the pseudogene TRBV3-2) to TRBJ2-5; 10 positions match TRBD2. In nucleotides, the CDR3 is TGTGCCAGCAGCCAAGAAATTCGGACTAGCGGTGCGGGGGCCCAGTACTTC. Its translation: CASSQEIRTSGAGAQYF.